Given below is one TCR beta chain in context. Its target antigen remains unknown. No quality values exist for individual bases; no much larger clone is one base distant. The donors were healthy, HIV-negative adults with no recently reported acute infections or vaccinations. Every donor was a Caucasian adult living in Nashville, Tennessee, USA. For unsorted samples, about 90 million PBMCs were counted and genomic DNA was extracted with the QIAamp DNA Blood Mini kit. Blood was obtained by leukapheresis, after which PBMCs were separated by Ficoll-Histopaque density gradient centrifugation and cryopreserved in liquid nitrogen vapor phase. TCR CDR3 regions were amplified from genomic DNA by multiplex PCR using the deep immunoSEQ assay. Genomic DNA extracted from each cell subset was distributed evenly over all wells of several immunoSEQ 96-well plates, and each plate served as one replicate. For unsorted PBMC, roughly 0.3 ug genomic DNA, equal to roughly 32,000 T cell genomes, was loaded into each replicate PCR. Ten immunoSEQ deep assay plates were used to sequence the unsorted PBMC genomic DNA. Purified libraries were measured with a Qubit 3.0 fluorometer, size-checked on a Bioanalyzer 2100, and measured again with the KAPA Library Quantification kit. A separate single-read 150-cycle Illumina NextSeq 550 flow cell was used to sequence each immunoSEQ 96-well plate. Per the original workflow: Because the immunoSEQ output held only junctional sequences and lacked quality scores, the filtering could not match the filtering applied to full-length reads. Sequences were annotated with PyIR, a Python wrapper for IgBLAST v1.9, and V/J genes and CDR3 were assigned using IMGT germline references. Reads with weak V/J assignments (E-value above 1e-6), missing CDR3, stop codons, out-of-frame junctions, or ambiguous translated residues were removed. V3J clonotypes were defined as sequences sharing the same inferred V gene, J gene, and CDR3 amino acid sequence. Percentage overlap between repertoires was computed as shared unique clonotypes divided by the size of the smaller repertoire. Richness of each repertoire was evaluated using RTK rarefaction, the Chao1 estimator, and Recon v2.1 estimates of unobserved clonotypes. Not all clones reach the TCRdb copy of this immuneACCESS table, which keeps in-frame sequences only. Checked studies attribute under half of the gap to unresolved V genes and leave the rest unexplained. V and J calls plus clone size are reproduced from that table; the DNA served to infer D and trimming. Across this sample there are about 480,000 clones, with about 75% seen only once. Jointly, the top ten make up about 12% of the sample.

CDR1 and CDR2 are drawn from the germline V gene: SGHVS, FNYEAQ. V drops 5 bases and J drops 4 bases, leaving 9 bases in between. There are 12 amino acids in the CDR3, from cysteine to phenylalanine inclusive. Only the CDR3 portion is preserved as DNA: 36 bases, with reading frame beginning at the first base. These data are taken from a study of shared clonotypes between healthy human individuals (TCRdb year 2020). Regarding the complete study: Three men and two women, aged 18 to 49 years, made up the cohort. Blood TCR repertoires of roughly five healthy adults were deeply sequenced to estimate repertoire size and the extent of clonotype sharing between individuals. Leukapheresis yielded between about 0.85 and 10 billion PBMCs per donor. To increase sequencing depth and limit assay-specific biases, different laboratories used diverse techniques to prepare libraries and sequence TCR repertoires. What the work shows at the level of the full study, not this receptor alone: Sampling was limited to blood, and TCR repertoires in tissue likely differ from TCR repertoires in blood. Pairwise subsampling indicated that sequencing depth was expected to affect the degree of clonotype sharing among donors. Because the study included only a small number of donors, the genetic and exposure-history diversity represented was limited.

The clonotype originates from a woman aged 40 to 50 in good health. Some clones in this sample may be carry-over from other donors' samples. Input material: PBMCs. The chain is assembled from TRBV7-6 and TRBJ2-7; TRBD1 is a weak D gene call, 6 bases matching. The CDR3 protein sequence reads: CASSGQKYEQYF. The nucleotide sequence reads as follows: TGTGCCAGCAGCGGACAGAAATACGAGCAGTACTTC. The CDR3 plus the reference TRBV7-6 and TRBJ2-7 genes for the other parts give the full variable domain: GAGVSQSPRYKVTKRGQDVALRCDPISGHVSLYWYRQALGQGPEFLTYFNYEAQQDKSGLPNDRFSAERPEGSISTLTIQRTEQRDSAMYRCASSGQKYEQYFGPGTRLTVT.